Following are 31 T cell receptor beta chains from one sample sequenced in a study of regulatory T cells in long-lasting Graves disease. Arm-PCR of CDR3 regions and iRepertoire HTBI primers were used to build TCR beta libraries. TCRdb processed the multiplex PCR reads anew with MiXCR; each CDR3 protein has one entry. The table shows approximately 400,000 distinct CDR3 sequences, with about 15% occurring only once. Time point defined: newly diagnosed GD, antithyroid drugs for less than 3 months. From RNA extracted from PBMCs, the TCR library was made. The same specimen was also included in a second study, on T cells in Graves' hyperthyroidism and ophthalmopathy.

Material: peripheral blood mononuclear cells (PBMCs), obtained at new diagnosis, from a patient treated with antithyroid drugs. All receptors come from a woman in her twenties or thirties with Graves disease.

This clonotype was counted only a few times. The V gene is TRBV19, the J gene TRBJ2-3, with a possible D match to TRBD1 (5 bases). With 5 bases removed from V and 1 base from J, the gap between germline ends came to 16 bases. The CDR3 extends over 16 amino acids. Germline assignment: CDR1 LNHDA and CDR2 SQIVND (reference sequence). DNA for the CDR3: TGTGCCAGTAGTGCCCGGCAGGGTCTCGGCACAGATACGCAGTATTTT. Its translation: CASSARQGLGTDTQYF.

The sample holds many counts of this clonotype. The CDR3 DNA reads TGTGCCAGCGGAACCCCCGGGGGAGAGCAGTTCTTC. It specifies CASGTPGGEQFF. The chain uses TRBV6-2 or TRBV6-3 and TRBJ2-1, with a tentative D call TRBD2 (6 bases). This CDR3 spans 12 amino acids. Looked up from germline, CDR1 is MNHEY and CDR2 is SVGEGT. Trimming shortened V by 8 bases and J by 10 bases, and 15 bases separated the two germline ends.

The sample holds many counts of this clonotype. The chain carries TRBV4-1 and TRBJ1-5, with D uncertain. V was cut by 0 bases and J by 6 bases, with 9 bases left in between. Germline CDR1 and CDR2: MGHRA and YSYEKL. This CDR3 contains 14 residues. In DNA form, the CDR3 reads TGCGCCAGCAGCCAAGAAGGAGTGGGTCAGCCCCAGCATTTT. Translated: CASSQEGVGQPQHF.

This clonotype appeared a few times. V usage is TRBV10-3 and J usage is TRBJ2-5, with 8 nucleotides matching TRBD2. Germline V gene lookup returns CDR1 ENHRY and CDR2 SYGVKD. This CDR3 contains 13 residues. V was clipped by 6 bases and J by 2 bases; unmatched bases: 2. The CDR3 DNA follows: TGTGCCATCAGGACTAGCGATCAAGAGACCCAGTACTTC. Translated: CAIRTSDQETQYF.

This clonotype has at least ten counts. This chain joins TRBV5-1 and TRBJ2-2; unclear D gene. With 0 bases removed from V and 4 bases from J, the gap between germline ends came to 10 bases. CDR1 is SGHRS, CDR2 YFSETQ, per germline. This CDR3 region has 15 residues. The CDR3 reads CASSLASRGTGELFF. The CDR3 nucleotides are TGCGCCAGCAGCTTGGCCTCGCGAGGCACCGGGGAGCTGTTTTTT.

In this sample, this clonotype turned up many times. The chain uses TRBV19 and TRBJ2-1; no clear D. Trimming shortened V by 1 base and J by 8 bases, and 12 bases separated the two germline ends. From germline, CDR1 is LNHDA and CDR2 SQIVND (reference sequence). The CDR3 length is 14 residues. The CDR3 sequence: CASSIGPRVHEQFF. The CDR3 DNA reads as TGTGCCAGTAGTATAGGCCCTCGGGTACATGAGCAGTTCTTC.

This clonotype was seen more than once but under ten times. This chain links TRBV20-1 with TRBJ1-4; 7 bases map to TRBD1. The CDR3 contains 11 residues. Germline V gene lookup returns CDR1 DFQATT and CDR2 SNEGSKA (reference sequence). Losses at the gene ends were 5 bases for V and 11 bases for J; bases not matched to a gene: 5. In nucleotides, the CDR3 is TGCAGTGCTTCCTGGACAGGCAAACTGTTTTTT. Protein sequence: CSASWTGKLFF.

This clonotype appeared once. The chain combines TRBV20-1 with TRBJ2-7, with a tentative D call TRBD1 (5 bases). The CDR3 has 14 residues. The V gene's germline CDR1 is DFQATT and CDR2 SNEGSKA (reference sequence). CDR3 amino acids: CSVEDLRGKYEQYF. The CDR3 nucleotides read TGCAGCGTTGAAGATCTTAGGGGCAAATACGAGCAGTACTTC.

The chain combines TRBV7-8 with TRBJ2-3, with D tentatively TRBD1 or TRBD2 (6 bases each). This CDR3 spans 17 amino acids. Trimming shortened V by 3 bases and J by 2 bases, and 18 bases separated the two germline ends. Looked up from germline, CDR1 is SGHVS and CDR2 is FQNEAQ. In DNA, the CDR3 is TGTGCCAGCAGCTTGCCCGGGGGCGGGTCCCTCACAGATACGCAGTATTTT. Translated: CASSLPGGGSLTDTQYF.

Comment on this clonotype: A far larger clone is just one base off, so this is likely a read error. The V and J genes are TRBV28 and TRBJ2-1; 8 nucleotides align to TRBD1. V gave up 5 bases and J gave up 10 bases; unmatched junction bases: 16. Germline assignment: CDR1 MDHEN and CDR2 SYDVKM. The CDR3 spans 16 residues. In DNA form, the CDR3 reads TGTGCCAGCAGTCCCCCCCCGGACAGGGAAATCTACGAGCAGTTCTTC. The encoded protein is CASSPPPDREIYEQFF.

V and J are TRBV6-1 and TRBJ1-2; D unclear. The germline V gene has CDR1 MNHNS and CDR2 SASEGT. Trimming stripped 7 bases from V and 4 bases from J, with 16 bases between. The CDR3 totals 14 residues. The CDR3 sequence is CASTGAGDGYGYTF. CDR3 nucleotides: TGTGCCAGCACCGGTGCCGGGGATGGCTATGGCTACACCTTC.

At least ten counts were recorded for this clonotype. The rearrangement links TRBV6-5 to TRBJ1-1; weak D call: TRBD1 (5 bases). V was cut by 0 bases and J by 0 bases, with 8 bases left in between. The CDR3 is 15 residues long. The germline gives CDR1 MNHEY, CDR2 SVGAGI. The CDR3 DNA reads TGTGCCAGCAGTTACTCGACAGCAATGAACACTGAAGCTTTCTTT. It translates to CASSYSTAMNTEAFF.

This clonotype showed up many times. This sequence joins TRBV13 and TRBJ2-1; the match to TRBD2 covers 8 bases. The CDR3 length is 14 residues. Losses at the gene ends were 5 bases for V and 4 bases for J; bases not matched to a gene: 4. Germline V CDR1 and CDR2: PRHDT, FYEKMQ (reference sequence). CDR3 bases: TGTGCCAGCAGCGGAGCTAGCGGGTACAATGAGCAGTTCTTC. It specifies CASSGASGYNEQFF.

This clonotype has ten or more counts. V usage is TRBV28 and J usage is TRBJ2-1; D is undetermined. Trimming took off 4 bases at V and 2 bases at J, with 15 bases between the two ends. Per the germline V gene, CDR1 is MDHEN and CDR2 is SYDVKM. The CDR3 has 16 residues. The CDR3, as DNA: TGTGCCAGCAGTTCCCTCGACAATAGGGCCTACAATGAGCAGTTCTTC. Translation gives CASSSLDNRAYNEQFF.

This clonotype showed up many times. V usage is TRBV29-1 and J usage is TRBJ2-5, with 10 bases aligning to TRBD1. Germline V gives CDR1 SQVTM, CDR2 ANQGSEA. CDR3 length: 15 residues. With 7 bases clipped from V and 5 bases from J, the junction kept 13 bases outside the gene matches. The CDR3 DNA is TGCAGCGCCCGCCCGGAGGGACAGGGGCGGGAGACCCAGTACTTC. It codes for CSARPEGQGRETQYF.

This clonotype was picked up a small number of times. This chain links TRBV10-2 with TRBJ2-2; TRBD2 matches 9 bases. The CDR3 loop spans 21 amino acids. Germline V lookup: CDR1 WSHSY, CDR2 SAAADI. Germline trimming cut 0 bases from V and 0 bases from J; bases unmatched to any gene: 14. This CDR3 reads CASSESLPGLAHFANTGELFF. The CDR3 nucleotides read TGCGCCAGCAGTGAGTCCTTACCGGGACTAGCCCACTTCGCGAACACCGGGGAGCTGTTTTTT.

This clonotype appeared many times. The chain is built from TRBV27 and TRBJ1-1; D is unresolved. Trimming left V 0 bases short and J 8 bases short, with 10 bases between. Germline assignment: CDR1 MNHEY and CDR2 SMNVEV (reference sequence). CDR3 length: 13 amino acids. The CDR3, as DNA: TGTGCCAGCAGTTTATCAACGGGGTGGGAAGCTTTCTTT. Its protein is CASSLSTGWEAFF.

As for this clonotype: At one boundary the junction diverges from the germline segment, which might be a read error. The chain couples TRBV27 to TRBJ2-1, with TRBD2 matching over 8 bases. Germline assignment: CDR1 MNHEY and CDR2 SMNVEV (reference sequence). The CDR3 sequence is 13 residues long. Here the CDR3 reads CASGGRGYNEQFF. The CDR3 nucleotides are TGCGCCAGCGGGGGCAGGGGCTACAATGAGCAGTTCTTC.

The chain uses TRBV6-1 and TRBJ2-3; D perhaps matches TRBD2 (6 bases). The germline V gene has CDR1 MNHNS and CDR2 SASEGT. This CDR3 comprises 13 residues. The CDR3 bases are TGTGCTAGTGGGAGGCGGCGTGAAGATACGCAGTATTTT. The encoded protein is CASGRRREDTQYF.

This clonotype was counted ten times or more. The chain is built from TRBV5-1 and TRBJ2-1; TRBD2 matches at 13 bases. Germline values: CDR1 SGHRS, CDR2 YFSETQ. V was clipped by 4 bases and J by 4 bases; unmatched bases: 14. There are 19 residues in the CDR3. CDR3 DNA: TGCGCCAGCAGCCCTGGTACAGGACTAGCGGGAGTAGCGTACAATGAGCAGTTCTTC. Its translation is CASSPGTGLAGVAYNEQFF.

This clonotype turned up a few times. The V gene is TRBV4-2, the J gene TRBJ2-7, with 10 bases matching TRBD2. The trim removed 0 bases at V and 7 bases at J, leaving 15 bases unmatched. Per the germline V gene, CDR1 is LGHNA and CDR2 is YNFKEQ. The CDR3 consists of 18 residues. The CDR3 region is CASSQDHPGALAGDEQYF. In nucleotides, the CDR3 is TGTGCCAGCAGCCAAGACCACCCCGGGGCTCTAGCGGGAGATGAGCAGTACTTC.

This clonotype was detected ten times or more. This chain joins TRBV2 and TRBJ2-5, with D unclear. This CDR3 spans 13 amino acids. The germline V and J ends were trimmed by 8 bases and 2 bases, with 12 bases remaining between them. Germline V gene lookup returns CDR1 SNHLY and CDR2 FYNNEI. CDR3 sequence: CASGLTIQETQYF. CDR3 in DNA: TGTGCCAGCGGTCTAACTATACAAGAGACCCAGTACTTC.

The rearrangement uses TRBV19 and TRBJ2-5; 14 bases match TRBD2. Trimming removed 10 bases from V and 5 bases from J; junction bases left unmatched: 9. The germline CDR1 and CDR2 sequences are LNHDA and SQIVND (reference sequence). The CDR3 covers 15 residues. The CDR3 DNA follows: TGTGCCACCAAGACTAGCGGGAGGGGAGTGGAGACCCAGTACTTC. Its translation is CATKTSGRGVETQYF.

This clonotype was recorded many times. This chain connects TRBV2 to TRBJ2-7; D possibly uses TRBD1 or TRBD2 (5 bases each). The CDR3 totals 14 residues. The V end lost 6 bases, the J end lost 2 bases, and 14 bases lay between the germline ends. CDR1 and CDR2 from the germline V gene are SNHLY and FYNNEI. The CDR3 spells CASSSGTITYEQYF. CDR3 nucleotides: TGTGCCAGCAGCTCCGGGACGATAACCTACGAGCAGTACTTC. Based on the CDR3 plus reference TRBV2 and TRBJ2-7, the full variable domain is EPEVTQTPSHQVTQMGQEVILRCVPISNHLYFYWYRQILGQKVEFLVSFYNNEISEKSEIFDDQFSVERPDGSNFTLKIRSTKLEDSAMYFCASSSGTITYEQYFGPGTRLTVT.

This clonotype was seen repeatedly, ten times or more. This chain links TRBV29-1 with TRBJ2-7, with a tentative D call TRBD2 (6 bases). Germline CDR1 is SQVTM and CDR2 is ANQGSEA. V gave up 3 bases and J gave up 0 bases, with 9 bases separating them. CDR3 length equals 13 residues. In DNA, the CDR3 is TGCAGCGTTGACGGGGGAGGCTCCTACGAGCAGTACTTC. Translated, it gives CSVDGGGSYEQYF.

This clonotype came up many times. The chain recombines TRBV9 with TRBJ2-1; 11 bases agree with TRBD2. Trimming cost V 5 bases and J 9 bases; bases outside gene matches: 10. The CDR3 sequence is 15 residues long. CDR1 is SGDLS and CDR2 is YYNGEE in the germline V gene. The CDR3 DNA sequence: TGTGCCAGCAGGTCCCCGGGACTAGCGGACGGTGAGCAGTTCTTC. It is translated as CASRSPGLADGEQFF.

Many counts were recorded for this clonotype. The CDR3 is CASSLGGPRTSGLTDTQYF. CDR3 nucleotide sequence: TGTGCCAGCAGCTTAGGGGGCCCTAGGACTAGCGGACTCACAGATACGCAGTATTTT. V gene TRBV7-3 combines with J gene TRBJ2-3, with 10 bases lining up with TRBD2. Germline V gives CDR1 SGHTA, CDR2 FQGTGA. The CDR3 spans 19 residues. Trimming removed 2 bases from V and 2 bases from J; junction bases left unmatched: 13.

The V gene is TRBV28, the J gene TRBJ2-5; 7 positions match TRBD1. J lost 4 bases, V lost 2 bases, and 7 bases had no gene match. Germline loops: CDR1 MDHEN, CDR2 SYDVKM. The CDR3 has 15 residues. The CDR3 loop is CASSLPTGVGETQYF. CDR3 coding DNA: TGTGCCAGCAGTTTACCTACAGGGGTGGGAGAGACCCAGTACTTC.

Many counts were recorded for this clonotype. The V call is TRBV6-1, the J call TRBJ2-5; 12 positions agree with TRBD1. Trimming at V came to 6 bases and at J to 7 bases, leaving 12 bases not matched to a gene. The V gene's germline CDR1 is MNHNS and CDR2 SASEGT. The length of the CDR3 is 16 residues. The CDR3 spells CASSGPGTGGIGTQYF. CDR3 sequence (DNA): TGTGCCAGCAGCGGTCCCGGGACAGGGGGCATAGGGACCCAGTACTTC.

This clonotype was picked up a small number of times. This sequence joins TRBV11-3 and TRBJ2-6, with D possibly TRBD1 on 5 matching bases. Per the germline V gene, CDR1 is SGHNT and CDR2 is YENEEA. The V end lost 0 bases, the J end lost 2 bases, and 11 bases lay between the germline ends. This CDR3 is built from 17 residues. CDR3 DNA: TGTGCCAGCAGCTTAGATAAATGGGGCCCTGGGGCCAACGTCCTGACTTTC. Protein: CASSLDKWGPGANVLTF. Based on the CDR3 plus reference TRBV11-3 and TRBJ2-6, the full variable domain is EAGVVQSPRYKIIEKKQPVAFWCNPISGHNTLYWYLQNLGQGPELLIRYENEEAVDDSQLPKDRFSAERLKGVDSTLKIQPAELGDSAVYLCASSLDKWGPGANVLTFGAGSRLTVL.

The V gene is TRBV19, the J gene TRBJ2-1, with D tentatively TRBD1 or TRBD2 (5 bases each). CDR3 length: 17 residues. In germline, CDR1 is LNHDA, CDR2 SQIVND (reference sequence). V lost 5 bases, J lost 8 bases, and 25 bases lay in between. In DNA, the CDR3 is TGTGCCAGTAGTGACCCATACGGGACCCCAAGCCAAGATGAGCAGTTCTTC. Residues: CASSDPYGTPSQDEQFF.